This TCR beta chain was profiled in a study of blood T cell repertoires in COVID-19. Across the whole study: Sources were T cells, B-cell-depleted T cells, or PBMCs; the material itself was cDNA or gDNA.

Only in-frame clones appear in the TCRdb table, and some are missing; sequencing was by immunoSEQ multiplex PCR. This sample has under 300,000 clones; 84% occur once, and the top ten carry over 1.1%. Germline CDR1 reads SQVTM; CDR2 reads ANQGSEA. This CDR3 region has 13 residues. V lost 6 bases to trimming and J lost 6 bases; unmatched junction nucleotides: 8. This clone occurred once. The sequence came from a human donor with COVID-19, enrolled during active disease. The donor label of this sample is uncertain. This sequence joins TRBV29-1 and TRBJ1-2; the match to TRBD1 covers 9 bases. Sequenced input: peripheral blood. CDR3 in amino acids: CSVGQGEKNGYTF. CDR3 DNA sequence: TGCAGCGTGGGACAGGGCGAGAAAAATGGCTACACCTTC.